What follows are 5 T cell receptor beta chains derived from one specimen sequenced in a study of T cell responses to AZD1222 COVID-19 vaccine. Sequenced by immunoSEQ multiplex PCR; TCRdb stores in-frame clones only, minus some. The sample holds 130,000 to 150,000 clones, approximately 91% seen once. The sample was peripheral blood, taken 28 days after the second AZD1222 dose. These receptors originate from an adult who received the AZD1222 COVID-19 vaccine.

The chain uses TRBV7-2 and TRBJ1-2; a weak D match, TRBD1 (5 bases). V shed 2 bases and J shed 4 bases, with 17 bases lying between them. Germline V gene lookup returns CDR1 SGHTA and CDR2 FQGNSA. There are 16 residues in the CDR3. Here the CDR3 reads CASSLTGDAGGYGYTF. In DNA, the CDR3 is TGTGCCAGCAGCTTAACTGGGGACGCTGGCGGCTATGGCTACACCTTC.

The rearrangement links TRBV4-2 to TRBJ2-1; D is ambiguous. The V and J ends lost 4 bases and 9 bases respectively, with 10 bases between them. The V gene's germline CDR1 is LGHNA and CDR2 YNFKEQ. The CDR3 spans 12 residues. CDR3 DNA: TGTGCCAGCAGCCCCAACCGGGTTGAGCAGTTCTTC. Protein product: CASSPNRVEQFF.

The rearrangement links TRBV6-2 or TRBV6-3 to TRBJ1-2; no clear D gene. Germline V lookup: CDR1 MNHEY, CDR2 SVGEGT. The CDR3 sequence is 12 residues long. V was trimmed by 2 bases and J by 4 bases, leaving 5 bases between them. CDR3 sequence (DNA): TGTGCCAGCAGTTACAACAGCTATGGCTACACCTTC. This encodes CASSYNSYGYTF.

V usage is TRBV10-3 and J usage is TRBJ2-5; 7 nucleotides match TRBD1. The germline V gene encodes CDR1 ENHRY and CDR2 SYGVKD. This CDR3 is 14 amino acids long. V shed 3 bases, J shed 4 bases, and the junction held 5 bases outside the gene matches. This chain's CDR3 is CAISDSTGVETQYF. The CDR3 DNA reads TGTGCCATCAGTGACTCTACAGGGGTAGAGACCCAGTACTTC.

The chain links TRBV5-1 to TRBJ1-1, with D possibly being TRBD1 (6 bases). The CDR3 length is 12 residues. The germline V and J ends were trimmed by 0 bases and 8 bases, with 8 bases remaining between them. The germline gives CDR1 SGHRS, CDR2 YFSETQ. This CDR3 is CASSLVGTEAFF. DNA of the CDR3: TGCGCCAGCAGCTTGGTTGGGACAGAAGCTTTCTTT.